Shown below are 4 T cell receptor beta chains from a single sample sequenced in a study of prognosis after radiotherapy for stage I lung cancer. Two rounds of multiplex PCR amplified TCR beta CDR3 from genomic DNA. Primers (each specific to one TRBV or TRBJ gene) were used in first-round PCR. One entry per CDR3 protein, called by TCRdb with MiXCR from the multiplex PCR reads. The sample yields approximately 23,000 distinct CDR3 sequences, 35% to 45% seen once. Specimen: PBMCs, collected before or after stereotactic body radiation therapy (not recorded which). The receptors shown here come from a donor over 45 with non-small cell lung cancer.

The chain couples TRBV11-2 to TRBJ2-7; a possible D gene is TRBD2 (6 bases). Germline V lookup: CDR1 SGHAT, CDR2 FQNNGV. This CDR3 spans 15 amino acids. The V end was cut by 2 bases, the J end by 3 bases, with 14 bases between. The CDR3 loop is CASSLQGPGDYEQYF. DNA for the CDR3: TGTGCCAGCAGCTTACAGGGTCCGGGAGACTACGAGCAGTACTTC.

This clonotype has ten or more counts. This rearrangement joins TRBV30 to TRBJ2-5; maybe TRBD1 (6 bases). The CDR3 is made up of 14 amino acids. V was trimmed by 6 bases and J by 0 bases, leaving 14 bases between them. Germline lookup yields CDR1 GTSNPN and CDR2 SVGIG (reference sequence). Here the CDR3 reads CACHRVANQETQYF. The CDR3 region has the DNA TGTGCCTGCCACAGGGTCGCAAACCAAGAGACCCAGTACTTC. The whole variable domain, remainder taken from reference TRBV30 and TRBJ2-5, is SQTIHQWPATLVQPVGSPLSLECTVEGTSNPNLYWYRQAAGRGLQLLFYSVGIGQISSEVPQNLSASRPQDRQFILSSKKLLLSDSGFYLCACHRVANQETQYFGPGTRLLVL.

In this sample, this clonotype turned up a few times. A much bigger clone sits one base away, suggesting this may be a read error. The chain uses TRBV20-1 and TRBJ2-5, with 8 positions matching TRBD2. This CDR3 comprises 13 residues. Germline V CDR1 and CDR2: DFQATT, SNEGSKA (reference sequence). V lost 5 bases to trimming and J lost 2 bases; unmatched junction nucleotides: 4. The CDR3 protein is CSAVGLGQETQYF. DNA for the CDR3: TGCAGTGCTGTGGGACTAGGACAAGAGACCCAGTACTTC.

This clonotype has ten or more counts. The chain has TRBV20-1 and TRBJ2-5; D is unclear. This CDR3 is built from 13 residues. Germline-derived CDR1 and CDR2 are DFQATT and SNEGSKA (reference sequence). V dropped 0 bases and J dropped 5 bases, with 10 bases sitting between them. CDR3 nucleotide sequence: TGCAGTGCTAGAGAAGGGTTTCGGGAGACCCAGTACTTC. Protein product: CSAREGFRETQYF.